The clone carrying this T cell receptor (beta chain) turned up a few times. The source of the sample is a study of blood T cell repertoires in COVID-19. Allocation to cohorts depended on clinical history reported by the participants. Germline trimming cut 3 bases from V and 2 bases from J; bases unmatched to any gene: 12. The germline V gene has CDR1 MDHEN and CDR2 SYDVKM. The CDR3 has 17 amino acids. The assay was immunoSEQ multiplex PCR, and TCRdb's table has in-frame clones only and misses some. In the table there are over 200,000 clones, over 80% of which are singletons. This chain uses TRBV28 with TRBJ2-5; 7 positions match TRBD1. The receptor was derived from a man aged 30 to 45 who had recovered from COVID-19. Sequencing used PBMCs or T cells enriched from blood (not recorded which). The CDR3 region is CASSFRKTGVSQETQYF. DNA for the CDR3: TGTGCCAGCAGTTTCCGAAAAACAGGGGTTTCGCAAGAGACCCAGTACTTC. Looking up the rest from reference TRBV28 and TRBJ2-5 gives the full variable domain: DVKVTQSSRYLVKRTGEKVFLECVQDMDHENMFWYRQDPGLGLRLIYFSYDVKMKEKGDIPEGYSVSREKKERFSLILESASTNQTSMYLCASSFRKTGVSQETQYFGPGTRLLVL.